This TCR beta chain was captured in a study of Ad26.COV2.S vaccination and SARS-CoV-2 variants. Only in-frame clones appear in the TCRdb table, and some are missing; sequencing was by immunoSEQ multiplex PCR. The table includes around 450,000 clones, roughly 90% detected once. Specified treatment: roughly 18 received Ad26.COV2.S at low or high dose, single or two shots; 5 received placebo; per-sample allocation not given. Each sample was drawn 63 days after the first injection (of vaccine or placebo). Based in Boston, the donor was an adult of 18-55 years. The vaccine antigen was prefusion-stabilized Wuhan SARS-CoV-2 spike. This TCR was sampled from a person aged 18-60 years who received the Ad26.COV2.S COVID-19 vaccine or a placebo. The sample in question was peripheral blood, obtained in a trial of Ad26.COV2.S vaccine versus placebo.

CDR3 sequence (DNA): TGCAGCGTCGGCCCCGAGGGTGCGAATGAGCAGTTCTTC. Protein: CSVGPEGANEQFF. The chain uses TRBV29-1 and TRBJ2-1; TRBD2 might be the D (5 bases). Trimming pared 6 bases from V and 7 bases from J, leaving 16 bases between. This CDR3 is built from 13 residues. Germline assignment: CDR1 SQVTM and CDR2 ANQGSEA.